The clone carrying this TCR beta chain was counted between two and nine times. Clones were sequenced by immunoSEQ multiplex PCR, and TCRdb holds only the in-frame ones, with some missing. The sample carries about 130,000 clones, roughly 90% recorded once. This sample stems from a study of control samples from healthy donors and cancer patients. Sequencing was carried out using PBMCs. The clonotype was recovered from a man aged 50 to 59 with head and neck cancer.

CDR3 protein: CAISDPTVQYF. The CDR3 nucleotides are TGTGCCATCAGTGACCCTACCGTTCAGTATTTT. The chain carries TRBV10-3 and TRBJ2-3; D is uncertain. The germline V and J ends were trimmed by 3 bases and 12 bases, with 10 bases remaining between them. CDR1 is ENHRY and CDR2 is SYGVKD in the germline V gene. CDR3 size: 11 residues.